What follows are 12 T cell receptor beta chains derived from one specimen sequenced in a study of blood T cell repertoires in COVID-19. The table came from immunoSEQ multiplex PCR; TCRdb's copy has only in-frame clones and leaves some out. The sample includes 150,000 to 200,000 clones, 80% to 85% of them seen just once. Input material: PBMCs or T cells enriched from blood (not recorded which). These receptor sequences come from a man aged 65 to 85 who had been exposed to COVID-19.

The chain combines TRBV10-3 with TRBJ2-2, with D unclear. The germline gives CDR1 ENHRY, CDR2 SYGVKD. CDR3 length: 14 amino acids. Trimming pared 6 bases from V and 2 bases from J, leaving 10 bases between. The CDR3 sequence: CAISSDVNTGELFF. CDR3 DNA: TGTGCCATCAGCAGCGACGTTAACACCGGGGAGCTGTTTTTT.

V usage is TRBV12-3 or TRBV12-4 and J usage is TRBJ2-3; weak D call: TRBD1 (6 bases). The CDR3 length is 13 residues. V was pared by 8 bases and J by 9 bases, with 18 bases between. CDR3 nucleotides: TGTGCCAGCCGCCTAGACACAGGGAGAACGCAGTATTTT. Residues: CASRLDTGRTQYF.

The chain uses TRBV12-3 or TRBV12-4 and TRBJ1-2, with 7 bases that match TRBD1. This CDR3 comprises 13 residues. V shed 6 bases and J 5 bases; nucleotides not matched to a gene: 6. The CDR3 DNA sequence: TGTGCCAGCAGCGAGACAGGGTATTATGGCTACACCTTC. As protein: CASSETGYYGYTF.

In this sample, this clone turned up once. The chain is built from TRBV9 and TRBJ2-1; 11 nucleotides match TRBD2. This CDR3 contains 15 residues. Germline lookup yields CDR1 SGDLS and CDR2 YYNGEE. The V gene end was trimmed by 0 bases and the J gene end by 10 bases; junction bases not matched to a gene: 6. In DNA form, the CDR3 reads TGTGCCAGCAGCGTAGCGGTAGCGGGAGGGCCGGAGCAGTTCTTC. It specifies CASSVAVAGGPEQFF.

This chain connects TRBV7-2 to TRBJ2-7; D is perhaps TRBD1 (5 bases). V was shortened by 6 bases and J by 4 bases, with 10 bases between the two germline ends. The CDR3 is made up of 12 amino acids. From germline, CDR1 is SGHTA and CDR2 FQGNSA. CDR3 protein: CASRGDAYEQYF. The DNA of the CDR3 is TGTGCCAGCAGAGGGGATGCTTACGAGCAGTACTTC. Full variable domain (missing parts from reference TRBV7-2 and TRBJ2-7): GAGVSQSPSNKVTEKGKDVELRCDPISGHTALYWYRQSLGQGLEFLIYFQGNSAPDKSGLPSDRFSAERTGGSVSTLTIQRTQQEDSAVYLCASRGDAYEQYFGPGTRLTVT.

The chain recombines TRBV27 with TRBJ2-7, with 11 bases lining up with TRBD1. The CDR3 has 15 residues. CDR1 and CDR2 (germline): MNHEY, SMNVEV (reference sequence). Unmatched junction bases numbered 11, after V lost 6 bases and J lost 7 bases. In nucleotides, the CDR3 is TGTGCCAGCAGCCTATTCGGGACAGGGGGTTATGAGCAGTACTTC. Amino acid sequence: CASSLFGTGGYEQYF.

CDR3 sequence reads: CASSLGPAGGQETQYF. The CDR3 DNA reads as TGCGCCAGCAGCTTGGGACCAGCGGGGGGCCAAGAGACCCAGTACTTC. The chain uses TRBV5-1 and TRBJ2-5; 9 bases match TRBD2. V shed 0 bases, J shed 1 base, and the junction held 4 bases outside the gene matches. CDR3 length equals 16 residues. Germline V gene sequence: CDR1 SGHRS, CDR2 YFSETQ.

A single count supports this clone. The CDR3 bases are TGTGCCAGCTCACCACCGACAAGGACAGATACGCAGTATTTT. Its protein product is CASSPPTRTDTQYF. The chain links TRBV18 to TRBJ2-3; no firm D call. The CDR3 totals 14 residues. Trimming removed 0 bases from V and 3 bases from J, with 7 bases in between. Germline CDR1 KGHSH, CDR2 LQKENI.

V is TRBV29-1 and J is TRBJ1-1, with 11 bases aligning to TRBD1. Germline assignment: CDR1 SQVTM and CDR2 ANQGSEA. After removal of 6 bases from V and 5 bases from J, the junction contained 5 bases not matched to a gene. The CDR3 is made up of 13 amino acids. The CDR3 sequence: CSVQGQGGTEAFF. In DNA form, the CDR3 reads TGCAGCGTCCAGGGACAGGGGGGGACTGAAGCTTTCTTT.

The chain has TRBV5-4 and TRBJ1-6; no clear D. The CDR3 consists of 14 residues. V was pared by 1 base and J by 8 bases, with 10 bases between. Germline V gene lookup returns CDR1 SGHNT and CDR2 YYREEE (reference sequence). The CDR3 loop is CASSLSAGDSPLHF. The CDR3 DNA reads as TGTGCCAGCAGCTTGTCCGCGGGAGATTCACCCCTCCACTTT.

The chain employs TRBV7-3 and TRBJ2-3; D is uncertain. The V gene's germline CDR1 is SGHTA and CDR2 FQGTGA. V lost 3 bases to trimming and J lost 0 bases, with 4 bases between them. The CDR3 covers 13 residues. For the CDR3, the DNA is TGTGCCAGCAGCTTGTCTAGCACAGATACGCAGTATTTT. Its protein product is CASSLSSTDTQYF.

This chain joins TRBV5-1 and TRBJ2-3; D is unclear. The CDR3 contains 13 residues. Germline V gene sequence: CDR1 SGHRS, CDR2 YFSETQ. The germline V and J ends were trimmed by 4 bases and 1 base, with 7 bases remaining between them. The chain's CDR3 is CASSNYGTDTQYF. The CDR3 DNA sequence: TGCGCCAGCAGCAACTATGGCACAGATACGCAGTATTTT.